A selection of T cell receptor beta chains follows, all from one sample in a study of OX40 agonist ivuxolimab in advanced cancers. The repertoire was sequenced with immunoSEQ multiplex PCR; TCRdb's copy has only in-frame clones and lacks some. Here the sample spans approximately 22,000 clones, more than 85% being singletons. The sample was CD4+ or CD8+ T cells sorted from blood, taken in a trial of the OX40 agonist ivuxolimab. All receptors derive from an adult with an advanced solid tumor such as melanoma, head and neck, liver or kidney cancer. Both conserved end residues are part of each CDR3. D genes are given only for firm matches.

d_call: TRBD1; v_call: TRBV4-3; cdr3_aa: CASSLTGATNEKLFF
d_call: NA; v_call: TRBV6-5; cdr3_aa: CASSYSRQSYEQYF
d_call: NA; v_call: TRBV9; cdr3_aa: CASSSFRSRGRTGELFF
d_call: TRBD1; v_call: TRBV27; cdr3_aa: CASSFGTGNEQFF
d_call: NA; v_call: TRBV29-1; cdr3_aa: CSTLTSISQETQYF
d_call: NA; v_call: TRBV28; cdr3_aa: CASLPGWDTYEQYF
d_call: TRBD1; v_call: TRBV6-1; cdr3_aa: CASTGDRKFSYEQYF
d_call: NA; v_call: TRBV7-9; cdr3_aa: CASNAGQIYNEQFF
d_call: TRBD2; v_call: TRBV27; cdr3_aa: CASSPSWGGRDTQYF
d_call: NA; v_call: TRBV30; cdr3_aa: CAWRALNGAEISGNTIYF
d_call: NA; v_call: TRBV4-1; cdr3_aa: CASSPGGQGYEQYF
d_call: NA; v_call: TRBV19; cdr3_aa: CASSIWSGGNQPQHF
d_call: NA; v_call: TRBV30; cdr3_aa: CAWKGVLGGAYEQYF
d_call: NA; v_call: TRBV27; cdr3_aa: CASSLRPGQGTWYEQFF
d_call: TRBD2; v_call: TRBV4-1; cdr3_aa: CASSWSGGAADTQYF
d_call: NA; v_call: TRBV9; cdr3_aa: CASSVAPGLYEQYF
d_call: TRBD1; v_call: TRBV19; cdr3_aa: CASRTGGTEAFF
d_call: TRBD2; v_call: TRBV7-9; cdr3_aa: CASSLVGTSGQETQYF
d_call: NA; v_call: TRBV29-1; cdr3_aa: CSVEGSLGTGELFF
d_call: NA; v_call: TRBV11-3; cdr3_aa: CASSFGRLNTGELFF
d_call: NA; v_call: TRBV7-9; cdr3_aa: CASSSSGPQSNTGELFF
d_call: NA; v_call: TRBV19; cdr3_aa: CASSPIRILKNQPQHF
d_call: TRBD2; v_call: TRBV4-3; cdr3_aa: CASSPSGGIYNEQFF
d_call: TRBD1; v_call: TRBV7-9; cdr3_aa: CASSGSQGEISGANVLTF
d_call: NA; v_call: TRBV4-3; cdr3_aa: CASSQDLPSSRLFF
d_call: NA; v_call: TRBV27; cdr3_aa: CASSLDWSTDTQYF
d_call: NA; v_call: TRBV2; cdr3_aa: CASSEGPIYEQYF
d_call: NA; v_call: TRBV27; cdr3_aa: CASSLDPSASYEQYF
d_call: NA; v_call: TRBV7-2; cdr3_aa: CASSLAGRIGELFF
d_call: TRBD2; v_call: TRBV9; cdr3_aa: CASSVETGGPLREQFF
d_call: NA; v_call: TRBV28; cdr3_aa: CASSPLSSTDTQYF
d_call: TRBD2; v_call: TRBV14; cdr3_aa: CASSPGGGRFTDTQYF
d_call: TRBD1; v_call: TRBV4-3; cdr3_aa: CASSQERQGTSGANVLTF
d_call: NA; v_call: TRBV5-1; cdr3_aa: CASSLSYGQSYEQYF
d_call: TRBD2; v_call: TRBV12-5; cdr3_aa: CASGAGTSGTGYNEQFF
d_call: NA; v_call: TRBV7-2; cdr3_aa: CASSSLGTVYNEQFF
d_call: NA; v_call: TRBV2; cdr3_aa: CASSDPPDANTGELFF
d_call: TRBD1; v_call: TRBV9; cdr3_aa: CASSAGQGGYEQYF
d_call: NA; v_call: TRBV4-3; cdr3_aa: CASSQDTGTIDSPLHF
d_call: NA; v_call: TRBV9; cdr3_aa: CASSVGGLTSEQYF
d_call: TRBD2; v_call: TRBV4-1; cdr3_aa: CASSQGPGLAVYNEQFF
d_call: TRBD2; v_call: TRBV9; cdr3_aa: CASSVEAGGPGEQFF
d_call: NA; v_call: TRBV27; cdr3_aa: CASSSLLQGEQFF
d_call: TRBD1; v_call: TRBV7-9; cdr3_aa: CASSFNQGADTEAFF
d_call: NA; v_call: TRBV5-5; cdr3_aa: CASSFFPNNQPQHF